These 32 T cell receptor beta chains were sequenced from one sample in a study of blood T cell repertoires in COVID-19. The protocol was immunoSEQ multiplex PCR, while the TCRdb copy is restricted to in-frame clones and leaves out a portion. There are 250,000 to 300,000 clones in the sample; 75% to 95% occur only once, and 1% to 1.3% lies in the top ten. Sequencing was carried out using PBMCs or T cells enriched from blood (not recorded which). These receptors all stem from a woman younger than 45 who had recovered from COVID-19.

The CDR3 loop is CASSLNSGDRIDNEQFF. The CDR3 DNA is TGTGCCAGCAGTTTAAACTCGGGGGACAGAATAGACAATGAGCAGTTCTTC. The chain combines TRBV28 with TRBJ2-1, with a possible D match to TRBD1 (7 bases). Per the germline V gene, CDR1 is MDHEN and CDR2 is SYDVKM. This CDR3 spans 17 amino acids. Trimming pared 2 bases from V and 5 bases from J, leaving 19 bases between. The entire variable domain, with the rest obtained from reference TRBV28 and TRBJ2-1, is as follows: DVKVTQSSRYLVKRTGEKVFLECVQDMDHENMFWYRQDPGLGLRLIYFSYDVKMKEKGDIPEGYSVSREKKERFSLILESASTNQTSMYLCASSLNSGDRIDNEQFFGPGTRLTVL.

The rearrangement links TRBV6-5 to TRBJ1-5; 8 bases align to TRBD1. Germline V lookup: CDR1 MNHEY, CDR2 SVGAGI. The CDR3 is 14 amino acids. The ends lost 6 bases at V and 1 base at J; junction bases unmatched: 2. The CDR3 nucleotides are TGTGCCAGCAGCAGGGGGCTCAGCAATCAGCCCCAGCATTTT. Amino acids: CASSRGLSNQPQHF.

The rearrangement uses TRBV7-2 and TRBJ2-5, with no clear D. The CDR3 is made up of 14 amino acids. Trimming cost V 5 bases and J 2 bases, with 12 bases left between them. Germline-derived CDR1 and CDR2 are SGHTA and FQGNSA. In DNA, the CDR3 is TGTGCCAGCAGCGTCAACCGGGTACAAGAGACCCAGTACTTC. It encodes CASSVNRVQETQYF.

As DNA, the CDR3 is TGTGCCACCAGTGGTGTTGACAGATACGAGCAGTACTTC. It is translated as CATSGVDRYEQYF. The chain recombines TRBV24-1 with TRBJ2-7; perhaps TRBD1 as D (5 bases). Between the trimmed V and J ends, which lost 5 bases and 4 bases, there was a span of 11 bases. This CDR3 contains 13 residues. Germline CDR1 KGHDR, CDR2 SFDVKD.

The chain carries TRBV28 and TRBJ2-7, with no clear D. The CDR3 spans 12 residues. CDR1 and CDR2 (germline): MDHEN, SYDVKM. Deletions cut 6 bases from V and 4 bases from J, with 10 bases between. CDR3 sequence: CASSHQVYEQYF. Written as DNA, the CDR3 is TGTGCCAGCAGCCACCAGGTTTACGAGCAGTACTTC.

This chain links TRBV27 with TRBJ2-3, with a possible D match to TRBD1 (6 bases). V was cut by 2 bases and J by 1 base, with 10 bases left in between. The germline V gene encodes CDR1 MNHEY and CDR2 SMNVEV (reference sequence). The CDR3 is made up of 15 amino acids. Here the CDR3 DNA reads TGTGCCAGCAGTTTAGGGACACGTGGCACAGATACGCAGTATTTT. Amino acids: CASSLGTRGTDTQYF.

The rearrangement joins TRBV28 to TRBJ1-1; 7 nucleotides align to TRBD1. The CDR3 runs 15 residues. Per the germline V gene, CDR1 is MDHEN and CDR2 is SYDVKM. With V trimmed by 2 bases and J by 5 bases, 8 bases remained unmatched. CDR3 DNA: TGTGCCAGCAGTTTAATTACAGGGGTGGGAACTGAAGCTTTCTTT. Translating gives CASSLITGVGTEAFF.

The chain recombines TRBV24-1 with TRBJ2-5; TRBD1 agrees at 10 bases. V gave up 2 bases and J gave up 3 bases; unmatched junction bases: 2. This CDR3 is 15 amino acids long. Germline CDR1 reads KGHDR; CDR2 reads SFDVKD. In DNA, the CDR3 is TGTGCCACCAGTGATTCGGACAGGGGGGAAGAGACCCAGTACTTC. It yields the protein CATSDSDRGEETQYF.

The V gene is TRBV6-2 or TRBV6-3, the J gene TRBJ2-3; 7 bases agree with TRBD2. V lost 0 bases and J lost 4; bases outside the gene matches: 4. The CDR3 contains 15 residues. Germline CDR1 MNHEY, CDR2 SVGEGT. As DNA, the CDR3 is TGTGCCAGCAGTTACTCGGGGGAGGGCCCAGATACGCAGTATTTT. This gives the protein CASSYSGEGPDTQYF.

A single count supports this clone. The chain recombines TRBV6-5 with TRBJ2-1; 10 positions match TRBD2. CDR1 MNHEY and CDR2 SVGAGI come from the germline V gene. The V and J ends lost 6 bases and 8 bases, in that order; junction bases with no gene match: 7. The CDR3 runs to 14 residues. The CDR3 here is CASSPGTSVHEQFF. The DNA for the CDR3 is TGTGCCAGCAGCCCCGGGACTAGCGTCCATGAGCAGTTCTTC.

Here the CDR3 reads CACSPVQHYEQYF. CDR3 nucleotide sequence: TGTGCCTGCTCCCCGGTACAGCACTACGAGCAGTACTTC. The chain couples TRBV30 to TRBJ2-7; D gene uncertain. Trimming pared 6 bases from V and 3 bases from J, leaving 15 bases between. CDR1 is GTSNPN and CDR2 is SVGIG in the germline V gene (reference sequence). CDR3 size: 13 residues.

The chain recombines TRBV30 with TRBJ2-4; D perhaps matches TRBD2 (5 bases). Trimming took off 2 bases at V and 2 bases at J, with 13 bases between the two ends. Per germline, CDR1 GTSNPN and CDR2 SVGIG (reference sequence). The CDR3 has 15 amino acids. The CDR3 here is CAWSWWETSKNIQYF. The DNA for the CDR3 is TGTGCCTGGAGTTGGTGGGAGACTTCCAAAAACATTCAGTACTTC. Full variable domain (rest looked up from reference TRBV30 and TRBJ2-4): SQTIHQWPATLVQPVGSPLSLECTVEGTSNPNLYWYRQAAGRGLQLLFYSVGIGQISSEVPQNLSASRPQDRQFILSSKKLLLSDSGFYLCAWSWWETSKNIQYFGAGTRLSVL.

The chain carries TRBV7-2 and TRBJ2-4; TRBD1 matches at 7 bases. Germline V gene data show CDR1 as SGHTA and CDR2 as FQGNSA. V shed 1 base, J shed 0 bases, and the junction held 3 bases outside the gene matches. The CDR3 consists of 16 residues. CDR3 sequence reads: CASSLGQGVAKNIQYF. Here the CDR3 DNA reads TGTGCCAGCAGCTTAGGGCAGGGGGTAGCCAAAAACATTCAGTACTTC.

The rearrangement uses TRBV23-1 and TRBJ2-7; 8 positions match TRBD1. TRBV23-1 is an ORF, with its function uncertain. The V and J ends lost 9 bases and 3 bases, in that order; junction bases with no gene match: 10. The CDR3 runs to 14 residues. In DNA, the CDR3 is TGCGCCAGGACAGGGGTAACCAAATACTACGAGCAGTACTTC. As protein: CARTGVTKYYEQYF.

The chain has TRBV10-3 and TRBJ2-5; 10 nucleotides match TRBD1. CDR3 length equals 17 residues. Per the germline V gene, CDR1 is ENHRY and CDR2 is SYGVKD. The junction had 12 bases not matched to a gene; V was cut back by 3 bases and J by 5 bases. The CDR3 nucleotides are TGTGCCATCAGTGAAGATTCGGGGACAGGGGCTACCGAGACCCAGTACTTC. It yields the protein CAISEDSGTGATETQYF.

V is TRBV28 and J is TRBJ2-3; D is possibly TRBD2 (5 bases). The CDR3 consists of 15 residues. The V gene's germline CDR1 is MDHEN and CDR2 SYDVKM. The V end lost 10 bases, the J end lost 0 bases, and 17 bases lay between the germline ends. The CDR3 nucleotides are TGTGCCACCCACCCGTCGGGGATAAGCACAGATACGCAGTATTTT. This gives the protein CATHPSGISTDTQYF. The variable domain in full, with the rest retrieved from reference TRBV28 and TRBJ2-3, is DVKVTQSSRYLVKRTGEKVFLECVQDMDHENMFWYRQDPGLGLRLIYFSYDVKMKEKGDIPEGYSVSREKKERFSLILESASTNQTSMYLCATHPSGISTDTQYFGPGTRLTVL.

The rearrangement links TRBV7-9 to TRBJ2-2; 12 bases map to TRBD1. Germline V gene data show CDR1 as SEHNR and CDR2 as FQNEAQ (reference sequence). CDR3 length equals 18 residues. The trim removed 1 base at V and 5 bases at J, leaving 8 bases unmatched. The CDR3 sequence: CASSLGPWDRGLTGELFF. The CDR3 DNA reads as TGTGCCAGCAGCTTAGGCCCCTGGGACAGGGGGCTGACCGGGGAGCTGTTTTTT.

This chain uses TRBV28 with TRBJ1-5; 9 bases map to TRBD1. The CDR3 spans 15 residues. V dropped 3 bases and J dropped 4; count of bases not matched to a gene: 4. Per germline, CDR1 MDHEN and CDR2 SYDVKM. The CDR3 protein is CASSLDRGVNQPQHF. CDR3 bases: TGTGCCAGCAGTTTGGACAGGGGCGTAAATCAGCCCCAGCATTTT.

V is TRBV4-2 and J is TRBJ2-1, with 9 positions matching TRBD2. CDR1 LGHNA and CDR2 YNFKEQ come from the germline V gene. The CDR3 consists of 17 residues. Losses at the gene ends were 3 bases for V and 4 bases for J; bases not matched to a gene: 10. CDR3 protein: CASSHGSGRIGYNEQFF. For the CDR3, the DNA is TGTGCCAGCAGCCACGGCAGCGGGAGGATAGGGTACAATGAGCAGTTCTTC.

This clone was observed a single time. The chain couples TRBV28 to TRBJ2-3, with 7 nucleotides matching TRBD2. V dropped 6 bases and J dropped 1; count of bases not matched to a gene: 10. This CDR3 contains 16 residues. The V gene's germline CDR1 is MDHEN and CDR2 SYDVKM. DNA for the CDR3: TGTGCCAGCAGCCCTACCTGGGAGGGAGGCACAGATACGCAGTATTTT. Its protein product is CASSPTWEGGTDTQYF.

CDR3 sequence: CASSQDRYRGEKLFF. The CDR3 DNA reads as TGCGCCAGCAGCCAAGATCGGTATAGGGGTGAAAAACTGTTTTTT. The chain is built from TRBV4-3 and TRBJ1-4; D perhaps matches TRBD1 (5 bases). V lost 0 bases, J lost 7 bases, and 12 bases lay in between. The CDR3 has 15 amino acids. CDR1 LGHNA and CDR2 YSLEER come from the germline V gene.

V and J are TRBV14 and TRBJ2-2; D is possibly TRBD1 (5 bases). Germline CDR1 SGHDN, CDR2 FVKESK. The CDR3 sequence is 13 residues long. The V gene lost 8 bases and the J gene lost 7 bases, with 14 bases spanning the gap. The CDR3 here is CASGWGVFGELFF. In DNA form, the CDR3 reads TGTGCCAGCGGGTGGGGCGTCTTCGGGGAGCTGTTTTTT.

This chain connects TRBV28 to TRBJ1-5; D is perhaps TRBD1 (5 bases). Trimming removed 1 base at V and 5 bases at J, with 18 bases between. The CDR3 spans 17 residues. Germline V gene sequence: CDR1 MDHEN, CDR2 SYDVKM. The CDR3 spells CASSLYSGSGFDQPQHF. The CDR3 nucleotides are TGTGCCAGCAGTTTATATAGCGGGTCAGGGTTCGATCAGCCCCAGCATTTT.

CDR3 bases: TGTGCCAGCAGCCAAGATAGGGGAAGTAATTCACCCCTCCACTTT. Residues: CASSQDRGSNSPLHF. J is TRBJ1-6 and V is TRBV3-1 (or the pseudogene TRBV3-2); D possibly corresponds to TRBD1 (5 bases). V shed 0 bases and J shed 6 bases, with 9 bases lying between them. Germline V gene data show CDR1 as LGHDT and CDR2 as YNNKEL (reference sequence). This CDR3 comprises 15 residues.

The chain links TRBV7-9 to TRBJ2-7; a weak D match, TRBD2 (6 bases). The CDR3 spans 14 residues. Germline values: CDR1 SEHNR, CDR2 FQNEAQ (reference sequence). The V gene lost 0 bases and the J gene lost 11 bases, with 17 bases spanning the gap. Here the CDR3 DNA reads TGTGCCAGCAGCTTAGCCCTTGTGGGGACTGAAGAGTACTTC. Encoded protein: CASSLALVGTEEYF.

This chain connects TRBV4-1 to TRBJ1-4; D gene unclear. Germline CDR1 and CDR2: MGHRA and YSYEKL. This CDR3 contains 16 residues. Deletions cut 1 base from V and 0 bases from J, with 9 bases between. CDR3 sequence: CASSQGAGATNEKLFF. The CDR3 DNA follows: TGCGCCAGCAGCCAAGGCGCGGGTGCAACTAATGAAAAACTGTTTTTT.

This clone was detected a few times. The chain is built from TRBV3-1 (or the pseudogene TRBV3-2) and TRBJ1-1; possible D gene TRBD1, 5 bases. V was pared by 5 bases and J by 2 bases, with 15 bases between. The CDR3 is 15 amino acids. The germline CDR1 and CDR2 sequences are LGHDT and YNNKEL (reference sequence). The CDR3 bases are TGTGCCAGCAGCTTGACAGACAGTTCTAACACTGAAGCTTTCTTT. Protein: CASSLTDSSNTEAFF.

The J gene is TRBJ1-1, the V gene TRBV18, with D possibly TRBD1 on 5 matching bases. Per germline, CDR1 KGHSH and CDR2 LQKENI. The CDR3 spans 15 residues. The V end was cut by 3 bases, the J end by 5 bases, with 16 bases between. The chain's CDR3 is CASSPGTHSGTEAFF. The CDR3 region has the DNA TGTGCCAGCTCACCTGGGACTCACTCAGGGACTGAAGCTTTCTTT.

This clone has a handful of counts. The V gene is TRBV7-9, the J gene TRBJ2-5, with unresolved D. Trimming pared 0 bases from V and 4 bases from J, leaving 15 bases between. The CDR3 spans 16 residues. Germline CDR1 and CDR2: SEHNR and FQNEAQ (reference sequence). The DNA of the CDR3 is TGTGCCAGCAGCTTAGCGAAGGCTAGACGAGGAGAGACCCAGTACTTC. This encodes CASSLAKARRGETQYF.

J is TRBJ1-1 and V is TRBV28, with D unresolved. Looked up from germline, CDR1 is MDHEN and CDR2 is SYDVKM. This CDR3 spans 15 amino acids. V was trimmed by 2 bases and J by 0 bases, leaving 10 bases between them. As DNA, the CDR3 is TGTGCCAGCAGTTTAGCTGCTTCGGTGAACACTGAAGCTTTCTTT. It codes for CASSLAASVNTEAFF. Full variable domain (remainder filled in from reference TRBV28 and TRBJ1-1): DVKVTQSSRYLVKRTGEKVFLECVQDMDHENMFWYRQDPGLGLRLIYFSYDVKMKEKGDIPEGYSVSREKKERFSLILESASTNQTSMYLCASSLAASVNTEAFFGQGTRLTVV.

The chain employs TRBV19 and TRBJ2-2; 13 positions agree with TRBD2. CDR1 and CDR2 (germline): LNHDA, SQIVND (reference sequence). The V and J ends lost 1 base and 4 bases, in that order; junction bases with no gene match: 9. The CDR3 is 19 residues long. The CDR3 DNA follows: TGTGCCAGTAGTATAGCGGTTAAGGGACTAGCGGGAAGCACCGGGGAGCTGTTTTTT. Protein product: CASSIAVKGLAGSTGELFF.

The chain uses TRBV3-1 (or the pseudogene TRBV3-2) and TRBJ1-1; 9 bases are a match to TRBD1. The length of the CDR3 is 15 residues. V was pared by 3 bases and J by 5 bases, with 7 bases of the junction left unmatched. The germline V gene has CDR1 LGHDT and CDR2 YNNKEL (reference sequence). CDR3 DNA sequence: TGTGCCAGCAGCCACCTGGGACAGGGTGGAACTGAAGCTTTCTTT. Translated, it gives CASSHLGQGGTEAFF.